Listed below are T cell receptor beta chains from one sample, sequenced in a study of OX40 agonist ivuxolimab in advanced cancers. The repertoire was sequenced with immunoSEQ multiplex PCR; TCRdb's copy has only in-frame clones and lacks some. In the table there are about 67,000 clones, roughly 85% of which are singletons. The specimen was CD4+ or CD8+ T cells sorted from blood, collected in a trial of the OX40 agonist ivuxolimab. These receptors were obtained from an adult with an advanced solid tumor such as melanoma, head and neck, liver or kidney cancer. Each CDR3 is given with its conserved first and last residue. The order of the fields is J gene, V gene, D gene, clone size, CDR3 DNA, CDR3 protein. A D gene is named only where the DNA matches it firmly. Rows give clone size only sometimes, using once, few, many, or a class for an expanded clone.

>TRBJ2-1|TRBV5-1|TRBD2|NA
TGCGCCAGCAGCCCGTACGGTAGCGGGATGAATGAGCAGTTCTTC
CASSPYGSGMNEQFF
>TRBJ2-7|TRBV7-9|NA|NA
TGTGCCAGCAGCTCGCTCGGGGGAGGGGGCGGCGAGCAGTACTTC
CASSSLGGGGGEQYF
>TRBJ2-3|TRBV28|TRBD2|NA
TGTGCCAGCAGTCTAGGACTAGCGGGGTTAGAGACAGATACGCAGTATTTT
CASSLGLAGLETDTQYF
>TRBJ2-4|TRBV4-2|NA|NA
TGTGCCAGCAGCCGTGACGGACCCAAAAACATTCAGTACTTC
CASSRDGPKNIQYF
>TRBJ2-1|TRBV5-1|NA|once
TGCGCCAGCAGCGCCCAACTTAGAGTCGATGAGCAGTTCTTC
CASSAQLRVDEQFF
>TRBJ1-2|TRBV7-3|NA|NA
TGTGCCAGCAGCTTAATAGGGTGGGGTGGCTACACCTTC
CASSLIGWGGYTF
>TRBJ2-7|TRBV10-1|TRBD1|NA
TGCGCCAGCAGTGGAGGTTCCGGGACAGGGGGTCTATTCTGGTACGAGCAGTACTTC
CASSGGSGTGGLFWYEQYF
>TRBJ2-2|TRBV4-2|TRBD2|NA
TGTGCCAGCAGCCCAGCGGGACTGGGCACCGGGGAGCTGTTTTTT
CASSPAGLGTGELFF
>TRBJ2-5|TRBV11-2|TRBD1|NA
TGTGCCAGCAGCTCTAGACAGGGGACCCAAGAGACCCAGTACTTC
CASSSRQGTQETQYF
>TRBJ2-7|TRBV5-1|NA|once
TGCGCCAGCAGCTTACAGGGGAGGGAGCAGTACTTC
CASSLQGREQYF
>TRBJ2-7|TRBV4-2|TRBD2|NA
TGTGCCAGCAGCCAAGCGGGGGGAACCTACGAGCAGTACTTC
CASSQAGGTYEQYF
>TRBJ1-2|TRBV10-3|NA|NA
TGTGCCATCAGTGAGCCTAACTATGGCTACACCTTC
CAISEPNYGYTF
>TRBJ2-7|TRBV7-6|TRBD2|few
TGTGCCAGCAGCTTAGGCCCAGCGGGAGGGCCAGGAGAGCAGTACTTC
CASSLGPAGGPGEQYF
>TRBJ2-3|TRBV4-1|NA|NA
TGCGCCAGCAGCCTCCTAGGGGGGCGGACAGATACGCAGTATTTT
CASSLLGGRTDTQYF
>TRBJ1-6|TRBV2|NA|NA
TGTGCCAGCAGTGATCAGGGGCCCTATAATTCACCCCTCCACTTT
CASSDQGPYNSPLHF
>TRBJ2-7|TRBV28|TRBD1|NA
TGTGCCAGTCACAGGGGGCAGTACGAGCAGTACTTC
CASHRGQYEQYF
>TRBJ1-2|TRBV2|TRBD1|few
TGTGCCAGCAGTGATGGGGACAGGGTCGTGGGGGGTGGCTACACCTTC
CASSDGDRVVGGGYTF
>TRBJ2-5|TRBV6-1|NA|NA
TGTGCCAGCAGGACAGCAATAAGGGAGACCCAGTACTTC
CASRTAIRETQYF
>TRBJ2-4|TRBV5-8|NA|NA
TGTGCCAGCAGCTTGAGGCTCAGGCGGGGCGCTTGGAACATTCAGTACTTC
CASSLRLRRGAWNIQYF
>TRBJ2-7|TRBV30|NA|NA
TGTGCCTGGAGTCGGGACACGGGGGAGCAGTACTTC
CAWSRDTGEQYF
>TRBJ1-2|TRBV9|TRBD1|NA
TGTGCCAGCAGAAACAGGGGAAAAGGATATGGCTACACCTTC
CASRNRGKGYGYTF
>TRBJ1-2|TRBV29-1|NA|few
TGCAGCGTTAGGACGGGGGCGTATGGCTACACCTTC
CSVRTGAYGYTF
>TRBJ2-1|TRBV10-3|NA|NA
TGTGCCATCAGTGAGTCGCGGGGTAATCATGAGCAGTTCTTC
CAISESRGNHEQFF
>TRBJ2-6|TRBV4-1|NA|NA
TGCGCCAGCAGCCAACCCAGGACTTCTGGGGCCAACGTCCTGACTTTC
CASSQPRTSGANVLTF
>TRBJ2-2|TRBV5-1|NA|NA
TGCGCCAGCAGCCCCTCCGAGGGCTTTGAGCTGTTTTTT
CASSPSEGFELFF
>TRBJ1-5|TRBV5-1|NA|NA
TGCGCCAGCAGCCTCGACAGTAGCAATCAGCCCCAGCATTTT
CASSLDSSNQPQHF
>TRBJ1-1|TRBV5-1|TRBD1|NA
TGCGCCAGCAGTCAGGGGGCGCGACGGGAAGCTTTCTTT
CASSQGARREAFF
>TRBJ2-1|TRBV15|NA|NA
TGTGCCACCAGCGCTACACTCAGGGGATACGATGAGCAGTTCTTC
CATSATLRGYDEQFF
>TRBJ1-1|TRBV29-1|TRBD1|NA
TGCAGCGGTCGGACAGGCATGAACACTGAAGCTTTCTTT
CSGRTGMNTEAFF
>TRBJ1-4|TRBV6-1|TRBD1|NA
TGTGCCAGCAGGGGACAGGGTTTAACTAATGAAAAACTGTTTTTT
CASRGQGLTNEKLFF
>TRBJ1-1|TRBV19|NA|NA
TGTGCCAGTAGTAACCGGGGGGGGCTGGGAGCTTTCTTT
CASSNRGGLGAFF
>TRBJ2-7|TRBV9|NA|NA
TGTGCCAGCAGCGTAGGGCCCTCCTACGAGCAGTACTTC
CASSVGPSYEQYF